This T cell receptor beta chain stems from a study of shared clonotypes between healthy human individuals (dated by TCRdb to about 2020). Notes on the research overall: The cohort comprised a couple of women and a few men aged 18 to 49 years. For each donor, three plates each were used for CD4 naive and CD4 memory, two plates were used for CD8 naive, and one plate was used for CD8 memory. To estimate repertoire size and how much clonotype sharing occurs between individuals, the study deeply sequenced the blood TCR repertoires of about five healthy adults. To increase sequencing depth and limit assay-specific biases, different laboratories used diverse techniques to prepare libraries and sequence TCR repertoires. Leukapheresis yielded between about 0.9 and 9.5 billion PBMCs per donor.

Findings and caveats that apply to the study as a whole: Higher generation probabilities were observed for clonotypes shared by all four sorted-subset donors than for non-shared clonotypes. Sampling was limited to blood, and TCR repertoires in tissue likely differ from TCR repertoires in blood. Because the study included only a small number of donors, the genetic and exposure-history diversity represented was limited. Naive subsets generally had larger estimated clonotype richness than memory subsets did. Pairwise subsampling indicated that sequencing depth was expected to affect the degree of clonotype sharing among donors. Rarefaction of sorted-subset datasets indicated incomplete sequencing despite the large sequencing depth. When several donors were compared, the shared fraction of clonotypes was roughly 5% for naive CD4, less than 4% for naive CD8, about 2.4% for memory CD4, and roughly 0.4% for memory CD8.

Comment on this clone: Its binding antigen is unknown. No qualities accompany the bases; no much larger clone lies one base away. The sample holds other DNA sequences that translate to the same CDR3.

According to the germline V gene (reference sequence), CDR1 reads SGHNT and CDR2 reads YYREEE. From cysteine to phenylalanine, the CDR3 is 14 amino acids long. The DNA shown is the 42-base CDR3, in frame from base 1. V is shortened by 0 bases, J by 2 bases, and the region joining them spans 8 bases. TCR CDR3 regions were amplified from genomic DNA by multiplex PCR using the deep immunoSEQ assay. For each cell subset, the extracted genomic DNA was distributed evenly across all wells of several immunoSEQ 96-well plates, and each plate served as one replicate. For sorted subsets, about 200 ng genomic DNA, equal to tens of thousands of T cell genomes, was loaded into each replicate PCR. Purified libraries were quantified with a Qubit 3.0 fluorometer, sized on a Bioanalyzer 2100, and re-quantified with the KAPA Library Quantification kit. Each immunoSEQ 96-well plate was sequenced on its own single-read 150-cycle Illumina NextSeq 550 flow cell. Processing in the source paper ran as follows. The immunoSEQ output contained only junctional sequences without quality scores, so filtering could not match that applied to full-length reads. Sequences were annotated with PyIR, a Python wrapper for IgBLAST v1.9, and V/J genes and CDR3 were assigned using IMGT germline references. Reads were removed for weak V/J assignments (E-value above 1e-6), missing CDR3, stop codons, out-of-frame junctions, or ambiguous translated residues. V3J clonotypes were defined by identical inferred V gene, J gene, and CDR3 amino acid sequence. To compute the percentage overlap between repertoires, the number of shared unique clonotypes was divided by the size of the smaller repertoire. Repertoire richness was assessed with RTK rarefaction, the Chao1 estimator, and Recon v2.1 estimates of unobserved clonotypes. Generation probabilities were computed with OLGA for all TCRbeta clonotypes obtained by the gDNA method from several donors. In its TCRdb copy, this immuneACCESS table keeps in-frame sequences only and misses some clones. Where compared with another copy, unresolved V genes explain less than half of these, and the others have no known cause. That table supplies the V and J calls and clone size; D and trimming were determined from the DNA. The sample table contains around 2.5 million clones; only one count was recorded for 80% to 95% of them. Around 0.4% of the sample goes to the ten largest clones.

The donors were healthy, HIV-negative adults with no recently reported acute infections or vaccinations. Only Caucasian adults living in Nashville, Tennessee, USA were represented among the donors. CD4+ T cells were enriched by magnetic negative selection; naive cells were then positively selected on CD45RA, and the negative fraction formed the memory subset. Blood was collected by leukapheresis, and PBMCs were isolated by Ficoll-Histopaque density gradient centrifugation and then cryopreserved in liquid nitrogen vapor phase. Purity and quantity of every magnetically sorted T cell population were checked by analytical flow cytometry. Each sorted fraction had its genomic DNA isolated and then quantified by UV absorbance on a Nanodrop 2000c.

The chain links TRBV5-4 with TRBJ1-2; the D gene is not confidently resolved. Sequencing used naive CD4+ T cells from PBMCs. Explained via the paper, the cell subset or site label denotes: CD45RA+ positively selected. The source of this sequence is a man younger than 35 in good health. Some clones in this sample may be carry-over from other donors' samples. The CDR3 has the sequence CASSLDGANYGYTF. The DNA is TGTGCCAGCAGCTTGGATGGAGCAAACTATGGCTACACCTTC.